This entry features one TCR beta chain sequence. Germline CDR1 and CDR2: LNHDA and SQIVND (reference sequence). The CDR3 sequence is 12 residues long. The germline V and J ends were trimmed by 3 bases and 5 bases, with 7 bases remaining between them. This specimen comes from a study of blood T cell repertoires in COVID-19. The overall study: Acute and convalescent COVID-19 specimens originated in the United States, Italy and Spain. PBMCs, B-cell-depleted T cells, or T cells provided the cDNA or gDNA that made up the material.

Original processing methods: Nucleated cell number was recorded as an estimate derived from reference gene primer amplification. Measured with immunoSEQ multiplex PCR; TCRdb has only the in-frame clones, and not every one. For V, J and clone size, that table is used; D and trimming come from the DNA. The sample yields tens of thousands of clones, over 75% seen once. The sequence was collected from a woman older than 75 with acute or convalescent COVID-19. The sample comprised peripheral blood. V usage is TRBV19 and J usage is TRBJ1-1; D is unresolved. The CDR3 here is CASSIGRTEAFF. In DNA form, the CDR3 reads TGTGCCAGTAGTATCGGGAGGACTGAAGCTTTCTTT.